This T cell receptor (beta chain) emerged from a study of cytomegalovirus exposure and HLA in healthy donors. The CDR3 sequence is 16 residues long. CDR1 and CDR2 (germline): MGHRA, YSYEKL. Trimming at V came to 0 bases and at J to 5 bases, leaving 9 bases not matched to a gene. Primers for the PCR totalled 60 Vbeta and 13 Jbeta. The data were produced by immunoSEQ multiplex PCR, yet TCRdb's version contains in-frame clones alone and is incomplete. The sample includes some 130,000 clones, 82% of them seen just once. Sequencing was performed on PBMCs. The sequence was obtained from a woman aged 45 to 65 in good health and CMV-seropositive. The J gene is TRBJ1-2, the V gene TRBV4-1; 7 nucleotides align to TRBD1. CDR3 loop: CASSQEAGGSPYGYTF. The CDR3 nucleotides read TGCGCCAGCAGCCAAGAGGCAGGGGGGAGCCCTTATGGCTACACCTTC.